This T cell receptor beta chain appears in the sequencing data of a study of T cells in Graves' hyperthyroidism and ophthalmopathy. This clonotype has ten or more counts. Its antigen remains unknown. Study-level points and caveats: Also found in blood were most expanded thyroid clonotypes above 0.001. A model using 13 V-J features told ophthalmopathy apart from stable hyperthyroidism. Ophthalmopathy prediction by the model preceded onset by a median about 6 months.

PBMCs stemmed from around 9.3 ml fresh peripheral blood. RNA transcripts served as the template for amplifying TCR beta CDR3 regions. First-round RT-PCR targeting the TCR CDR3 was performed with the HTBI primer set. TCRdb called the multiplex PCR reads again in MiXCR, with one record for every CDR3 protein. The sample carries approximately 210,000 distinct CDR3 sequences, roughly 18% recorded once. There are 16 residues in the CDR3. Trimming removed 4 bases at V and 1 base at J, with 15 bases between. CDR1 MNHEY and CDR2 SVGEGT come from the germline V gene. The sample consisted of blood. The genes are TRBV6-2 or TRBV6-3 and TRBJ2-3; possibly TRBD1 for D (6 bases). The origin of this receptor is a man aged 50 or older with Graves' hyperthyroidism. CDR3 region: CASSSFEAGGTDTQYF. CDR3 nucleotide sequence: TGTGCCAGCAGTTCGTTCGAGGCAGGGGGCACAGATACGCAGTATTTT.